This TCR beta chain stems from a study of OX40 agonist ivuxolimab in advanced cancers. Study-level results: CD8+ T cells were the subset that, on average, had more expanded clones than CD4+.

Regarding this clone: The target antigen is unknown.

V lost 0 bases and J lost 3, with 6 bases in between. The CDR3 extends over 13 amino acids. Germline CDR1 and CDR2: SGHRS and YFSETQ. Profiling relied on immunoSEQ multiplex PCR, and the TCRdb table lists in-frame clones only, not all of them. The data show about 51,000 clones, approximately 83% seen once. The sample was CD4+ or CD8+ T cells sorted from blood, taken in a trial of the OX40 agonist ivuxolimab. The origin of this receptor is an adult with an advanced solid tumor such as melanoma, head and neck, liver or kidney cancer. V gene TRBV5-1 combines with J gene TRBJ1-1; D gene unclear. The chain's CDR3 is CASSLDDDTEAFF. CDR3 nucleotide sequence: TGCGCCAGCAGCTTGGACGACGACACTGAAGCTTTCTTT.